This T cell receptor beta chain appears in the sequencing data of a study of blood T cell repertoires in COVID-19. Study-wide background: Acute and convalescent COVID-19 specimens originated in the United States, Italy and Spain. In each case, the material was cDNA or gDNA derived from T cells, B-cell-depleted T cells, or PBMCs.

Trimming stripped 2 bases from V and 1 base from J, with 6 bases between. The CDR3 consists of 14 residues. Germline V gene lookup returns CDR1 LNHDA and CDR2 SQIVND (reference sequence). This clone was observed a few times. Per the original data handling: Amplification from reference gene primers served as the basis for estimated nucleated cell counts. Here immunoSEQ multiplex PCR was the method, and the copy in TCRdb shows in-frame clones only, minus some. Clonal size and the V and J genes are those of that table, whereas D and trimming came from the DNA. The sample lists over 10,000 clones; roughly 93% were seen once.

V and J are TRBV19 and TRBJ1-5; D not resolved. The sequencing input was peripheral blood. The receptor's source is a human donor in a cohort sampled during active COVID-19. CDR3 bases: TGTGCCAGTAGTATATCCAGGAGCAATCAGCCCCAGCATTTT. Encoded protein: CASSISRSNQPQHF.